The clone carrying this T cell receptor beta chain came up once. As yet, its antigen is unknown. The ends lost 4 bases at V and 7 bases at J; junction bases unmatched: 7. This CDR3 is built from 14 residues. Germline V gene sequence: CDR1 SGDLS, CDR2 YYNGEE. The sample belongs to a study of T-cell memory formation after mild COVID-19. Across the whole study: Most TCR clusters belonged to a single donor.

The 5'RACE method, run with constant-segment primers, produced TCR alpha and TCR beta cDNA libraries (carrying sample barcodes and UMIs). TCRdb ran MiXCR on the 5' RACE reads and lists one entry per CDR3 protein. The sample has around 310,000 distinct CDR3 sequences, 20% to 25% seen once. General study points: Nothing showed for sure that second-wave clones peaking on day 37 were SARS-CoV-2 specific.

The clonotype originates from a man younger than 30 who had mild COVID-19 (a few samples of this study predate the infection). Cell type and time point are not known. The V and J genes are TRBV9 and TRBJ2-3; 9 bases align to TRBD1. Input material: PBMCs or a T cell subset sorted from them (not recorded which). CDR3 sequence (DNA): TGTGCCAGCAGCCCGGGACAGGGTCCGCATACGCAGTATTTT. This sequence encodes CASSPGQGPHTQYF.